Listed below are T cell receptor beta chains from one sample, sequenced in a study of blood T cell repertoires in COVID-19. The protocol was immunoSEQ multiplex PCR, while the TCRdb copy is restricted to in-frame clones and leaves out a portion. The sample holds about 120,000 clones, 90% seen once. The sample was peripheral blood. The receptors were gathered from a woman in her sixties with COVID-19, enrolled during active disease. CDR3s include the opening cysteine and the closing phenylalanine or tryptophan. Each record gives: D gene, clone size, V gene, J gene, CDR3 protein, CDR3 DNA. D genes are given only for firm matches. Expanded clones get a size class; other rows say once, few or many, or leave the size out.

D gene: TRBD2
clone size: -
V gene: TRBV7-9
J gene: TRBJ2-5
CDR3 protein: CASSSSGETQYF
CDR3 DNA: TGTGCCAGCAGCTCTAGCGGAGAGACCCAGTACTTC

D gene: TRBD1
clone size: -
V gene: TRBV27
J gene: TRBJ1-2
CDR3 protein: CASSRTDREFRTF
CDR3 DNA: TGTGCCAGCAGTCGCACGGACAGGGAGTTCCGCACCTTC

D gene: -
clone size: -
V gene: TRBV19
J gene: TRBJ2-2
CDR3 protein: CASSIELPSSTGELFF
CDR3 DNA: TGTGCCAGTAGTATAGAACTTCCTAGTTCGACCGGGGAGCTGTTTTTT

D gene: TRBD1
clone size: -
V gene: TRBV30
J gene: TRBJ1-2
CDR3 protein: CAWTTGTGFDYGYTF
CDR3 DNA: TGTGCCTGGACCACCGGGACAGGGTTTGACTATGGCTACACCTTC

D gene: TRBD1
clone size: -
V gene: TRBV19
J gene: TRBJ2-5
CDR3 protein: CASSRGQGWQETQYF
CDR3 DNA: TGTGCCAGTAGTAGGGGACAGGGGTGGCAAGAGACCCAGTACTTC

D gene: -
clone size: once
V gene: TRBV29-1
J gene: TRBJ1-4
CDR3 protein: CSVPDWGNEKLFF
CDR3 DNA: TGCAGCGTTCCGGACTGGGGTAATGAAAAACTGTTTTTT

D gene: -
clone size: -
V gene: TRBV7-9
J gene: TRBJ2-3
CDR3 protein: CASSPGGASTDTQYF
CDR3 DNA: TGTGCCAGCAGCCCAGGCGGGGCTAGCACAGATACGCAGTATTTT

D gene: -
clone size: -
V gene: TRBV19
J gene: TRBJ2-3
CDR3 protein: CATEYPGPSTDTQYF
CDR3 DNA: TGTGCCACTGAATATCCAGGTCCCAGCACAGATACGCAGTATTTT

D gene: -
clone size: -
V gene: TRBV7-9
J gene: TRBJ2-7
CDR3 protein: CASSFRQGRHEQYF
CDR3 DNA: TGTGCCAGCAGCTTCCGCCAGGGCCGGCACGAGCAGTACTTC

D gene: TRBD2
clone size: -
V gene: TRBV9
J gene: TRBJ2-2
CDR3 protein: CASSGSGGTGELFF
CDR3 DNA: TGTGCCAGCAGCGGGAGCGGGGGCACCGGGGAGCTGTTTTTT

D gene: -
clone size: -
V gene: TRBV5-4
J gene: TRBJ2-2
CDR3 protein: CASSLGDVKAGELFF
CDR3 DNA: TGTGCCAGCAGCCTCGGGGATGTTAAGGCCGGGGAGCTGTTTTTT

D gene: -
clone size: -
V gene: TRBV6-1
J gene: TRBJ1-6
CDR3 protein: CASSEVGGSSYNSPLHF
CDR3 DNA: TGTGCCAGCAGTGAAGTCGGAGGGAGCTCCTATAATTCACCCCTCCACTTT

D gene: TRBD1
clone size: -
V gene: TRBV11-2
J gene: TRBJ1-2
CDR3 protein: CASSARQGAGYGYTF
CDR3 DNA: TGTGCCAGCAGCGCAAGACAGGGGGCTGGCTATGGCTACACCTTC

D gene: -
clone size: -
V gene: TRBV27
J gene: TRBJ1-5
CDR3 protein: CASSEPGGNQPQHF
CDR3 DNA: TGTGCCAGCAGTGAACCGGGTGGGAATCAGCCCCAGCATTTT

D gene: -
clone size: -
V gene: TRBV11-2
J gene: TRBJ1-5
CDR3 protein: CASSLYGSSNQPQHF
CDR3 DNA: TGTGCCAGCAGCTTATATGGGAGTAGCAATCAGCCCCAGCATTTT

D gene: -
clone size: -
V gene: TRBV7-2
J gene: TRBJ2-5
CDR3 protein: CASSPTTGVTQETQYF
CDR3 DNA: TGTGCCAGCAGCCCCACGACAGGCGTGACCCAAGAGACCCAGTACTTC

D gene: TRBD1
clone size: -
V gene: TRBV4-3
J gene: TRBJ1-1
CDR3 protein: CASSHDRASTEAFF
CDR3 DNA: TGCGCCAGCAGCCACGACAGGGCTTCCACTGAAGCTTTCTTT

D gene: TRBD1
clone size: -
V gene: TRBV5-1
J gene: TRBJ2-7
CDR3 protein: CASTEDRGNSYEQYF
CDR3 DNA: TGCGCCAGCACTGAAGACAGGGGTAATAGCTACGAGCAGTACTTC

D gene: -
clone size: -
V gene: TRBV14
J gene: TRBJ1-6
CDR3 protein: CASSQDGGRRLSPLHF
CDR3 DNA: TGTGCCAGCAGCCAAGACGGGGGACGACGGCTTTCACCCCTCCACTTT

D gene: TRBD1
clone size: -
V gene: TRBV5-1
J gene: TRBJ1-2
CDR3 protein: CASSPGTGFNYGYTF
CDR3 DNA: TGCGCCAGCAGCCCCGGGACAGGGTTTAACTATGGCTACACCTTC

D gene: TRBD2
clone size: -
V gene: TRBV19
J gene: TRBJ2-3
CDR3 protein: CASSFSGGATDTQYF
CDR3 DNA: TGTGCCAGTAGTTTTAGCGGGGGCGCCACAGATACGCAGTATTTT

D gene: -
clone size: -
V gene: TRBV2
J gene: TRBJ1-2
CDR3 protein: CASSVGSGYTF
CDR3 DNA: TGTGCCAGCAGTGTAGGGAGCGGCTACACCTTC

D gene: -
clone size: -
V gene: TRBV19
J gene: TRBJ1-6
CDR3 protein: CASSIAQGRYSPLHF
CDR3 DNA: TGTGCCAGTAGTATTGCTCAGGGTCGATATTCACCCCTCCACTTT

D gene: -
clone size: -
V gene: TRBV13
J gene: TRBJ1-1
CDR3 protein: CASSLQGAVTEAFF
CDR3 DNA: TGTGCCAGCAGCCTACAGGGCGCGGTTACTGAAGCTTTCTTT

D gene: TRBD1
clone size: few
V gene: TRBV9
J gene: TRBJ1-2
CDR3 protein: CASSTTGGPNYGYTF
CDR3 DNA: TGTGCCAGCAGCACCACAGGGGGTCCTAACTATGGCTACACCTTC